The 2 T cell receptor beta chains given below trace back to one sample, sequenced in a study of molecular identifiers for immune sequencing clone quantification. TCRdb passed the PCR reads through MiXCR, listing each CDR3 protein once. The sample has about 320,000 distinct CDR3 sequences, about a fifth seen once. The source material was naive CD8+ T cells from blood, with Jurkat cell RNA spiked in. Subset in this sample: FACS-sorted CD8+CD4-CCR7+CD45RA+ naive T cells. All receptors come from a human donor in good health. Some libraries in this study had Jurkat cell RNA spiked in.

This clonotype was counted at least ten times. The V gene is TRBV4-3, the J gene TRBJ2-1; TRBD2 matches at 7 bases. J lost 4 bases, V lost 0 bases, and 6 bases had no gene match. CDR3 length: 16 residues. CDR1 is LGHNA, CDR2 YSLEER, per germline. In nucleotides, the CDR3 is TGCGCCAGCAGCCAAGATCTGGCGGGGGAATACAATGAGCAGTTCTTC. Amino acid sequence: CASSQDLAGEYNEQFF.

This clonotype was detected many times. V and J are TRBV24-1 and TRBJ2-1, with D uncertain. Trimming shortened V by 4 bases and J by 3 bases, and 6 bases separated the two germline ends. The germline V gene encodes CDR1 KGHDR and CDR2 SFDVKD. The CDR3 has 13 residues. DNA for the CDR3: TGTGCCACCAGTGACGGCGGCTACAATGAGCAGTTCTTC. Its translation: CATSDGGYNEQFF.